The rows below give T cell receptor beta chains drawn from one sample of a study of blood T cell repertoires in COVID-19. This table comes from immunoSEQ multiplex PCR, and its TCRdb copy is limited to in-frame clones, with some not included. The sample contains fewer than 350,000 clones, roughly 91% of which appear only once. Sequencing was carried out using PBMCs or T cells enriched from blood (not recorded which). Source of these receptors: a woman aged 55-70 years in a cohort exposed to, infected with or recovered from COVID-19 (not recorded which). CDR3s include the opening cysteine and the closing phenylalanine or tryptophan. D genes are given only for firm matches. Clone size, where shown, is once, few, many, or a class for clones that have expanded.

CDR3 DNA	CDR3 protein	J gene	V gene	CDR3 length	clone size	D gene
TGCGCCAGCAGCTTGGAGACAGGGACTAATGAAAAACTGTTTTTT	CASSLETGTNEKLFF	TRBJ1-4	TRBV5-1	15	.	TRBD1
TGTGCCTGGAGCCCGAGGAGTGAGGAGACTGAAGCTTTCTTT	CAWSPRSEETEAFF	TRBJ1-1	TRBV30	14	.	.
TGTGCCAGCAGCCCAGAAGCCAGAGGTCTGTCCTACGAGCAGTACTTC	CASSPEARGLSYEQYF	TRBJ2-7	TRBV7-9	16	.	.
TGTGCCTGGAGTCATATGCAGGGGATGAGGAATTCACCCCTCCACTTT	CAWSHMQGMRNSPLHF	TRBJ1-6	TRBV30	16	.	.
TGCGCCAGCAGTGATGGGGCGGGAGCACTCTACGAGCAGTACTTC	CASSDGAGALYEQYF	TRBJ2-7	TRBV10-1	15	once	TRBD2
TGTGCCAGTAGTATAGGGGAGAATTCACCCCTCCACTTT	CASSIGENSPLHF	TRBJ1-6	TRBV19	13	.	.
TGTGCCAGCAGCACCCGGGACAGGGAAACCGGGGAGCTGTTTTTT	CASSTRDRETGELFF	TRBJ2-2	TRBV5-4	15	few	TRBD1
TGTGCCATCAGTGAGTCAGGGGGGGCAAATGAGCAGTTCTTC	CAISESGGANEQFF	TRBJ2-1	TRBV10-3	14	.	.
TGTGCCAGCAGCTTTAGCGGGAGCGAATACGAGCAGTACTTC	CASSFSGSEYEQYF	TRBJ2-7	TRBV7-2	14	.	TRBD2
TGTGCCTGGAGAGGACAAATTAATGAAAAACTGTTTTTT	CAWRGQINEKLFF	TRBJ1-4	TRBV30	13	once	.
TGTGCCAGCAGTGAAGGTTGGGGACAGGGGGCAATGAACACTGAAGCTTTCTTT	CASSEGWGQGAMNTEAFF	TRBJ1-1	TRBV25-1	18	.	TRBD1
TGTGCCAGCAGCCTCCAGCCCGGACTCCCCAACTCAGATACGCAGTATTTT	CASSLQPGLPNSDTQYF	TRBJ2-3	TRBV14	17	.	.
TGCGCCAGCAAGTCCGGAGTTTACAATGAGCAGTTCTTC	CASKSGVYNEQFF	TRBJ2-1	TRBV5-1	13	.	.
TGTGCCAGCAGCAATCGAGGGGGTTGCGAGAACACTGAAGCTTTCTTT	CASSNRGGCENTEAFF	TRBJ1-1	TRBV21-1	16	.	.
TGTGCCAGCTCCGGCACAGGGTCCGAAAAACTGTTTTTT	CASSGTGSEKLFF	TRBJ1-4	TRBV18	13	once	.
TGTGCCAGCAGTTCTTTAACACTCGGGACAGGCAAAAATTCACCCCTCCACTTT	CASSSLTLGTGKNSPLHF	TRBJ1-6	TRBV27	18	once	TRBD1
TGTGCCAGCAGCTTACGATACAGCGGGAACACTGAAGCTTTCTTT	CASSLRYSGNTEAFF	TRBJ1-1	TRBV7-6	15	.	.
TGTGCCAGCAGCTTAGTCTGGGATGAGGGTAGCACAGATACGCAGTATTTT	CASSLVWDEGSTDTQYF	TRBJ2-3	TRBV7-9	17	.	.
TGTGCCAGTAGTATAGATCGGGGAGGAGACCTAAGCTCCTACAATGAGCAGTTCTTC	CASSIDRGGDLSSYNEQFF	TRBJ2-1	TRBV19	19	.	.
TGTGCCACCAGTGATTCCGGGACAGGGGCTGTATCCGGGGAGCTGTTTTTT	CATSDSGTGAVSGELFF	TRBJ2-2	TRBV24-1	17	.	TRBD1
TGTGCCAGCAGTTCGTCGTTTTATTCACCCCTCCACTTT	CASSSSFYSPLHF	TRBJ1-6	TRBV6-2/TRBV6-3	13	.	.
TGCGCCAGCAGCCATCCCGAGACAGGGAACCAAGAGACCCAGTACTTC	CASSHPETGNQETQYF	TRBJ2-5	TRBV4-1	16	.	TRBD1
TGTGCCAGCAGTGGGAGGATTAATCAGCCCCAGCATTTT	CASSGRINQPQHF	TRBJ1-5	TRBV2	13	.	.